The 10 T cell receptor beta chains presented below share a single source sample, sequenced in a study of tumor-infiltrating lymphocytes in primary liver carcinoma. The input was approximately 500 ng total RNA; TCR beta cDNA was made from it with a constant-region primer. Generation of the TCR beta libraries relied on three nested multiplex PCR rounds using slightly modified ARM-PCR. It was with TRBV1-TRBV30 forward primers and a C-beta reverse primer that the first two PCR rounds were run, at approximately 10 cycles each. TCRdb ran MiXCR on the multiplex PCR reads and lists one entry per CDR3 protein. The table shows approximately 330,000 distinct CDR3 sequences, with around 60% occurring only once. Germline DNA was also extracted, with blood RNA taken from unsorted whole blood. Sample: peripheral blood. The receptors here all came from a man in his forties with primary liver carcinoma and hepatitis B virus infection.

To note about this clonotype: A much more abundant neighbour one base away suggests this may be a read error. This sequence joins TRBV4-1 and TRBJ2-1; D gene unclear. This CDR3 region has 13 residues. Germline CDR1 reads MGHRA; CDR2 reads YSYEKL. CDR3: CASSQVTSNERFF. CDR3 sequence (DNA): TGCGCCAGCAGCCAAGTGACTTCGAATGAGCGGTTCTTC.

This clonotype has only a few counts. CDR3 amino acids: CASSFIPGTHTYEQYF. DNA of the CDR3: TGTGCCAGCAGTTTTATCCCCGGGACCCATACCTACGAGCAGTACTTC. The V gene is TRBV12-3 or TRBV12-4, the J gene TRBJ2-7; the D gene could be TRBD1 or TRBD2 (5 bases each). This CDR3 is built from 16 residues. V was trimmed by 3 bases and J by 2 bases, leaving 17 bases between them.

With respect to this clonotype: Relative to the germline gene, one junction end is altered; a read error may explain this. The V and J genes are TRBV6-6 and TRBJ1-5; weak D call: TRBD2 (5 bases). The tail of the sequence fits TRBJ2-3 better, so the J call may be wrong. The CDR3 has 15 residues. Germline CDR1 reads MNHNY; CDR2 reads SVGAGI (reference sequence). CDR3 coding DNA: TGTGCCAGTAGTTACCTGGGCCCTAGCAATCAGCCCCAGTATTTT. Translating it yields CASSYLGPSNQPQYF.

Turning to this clonotype: This may stem from a read error, because a much larger clone lies one nucleotide away. The chain combines TRBV29-1 with TRBJ2-7, with 9 nucleotides matching TRBD1. The CDR3 sequence is 13 residues long. The germline CDR1 and CDR2 sequences are SQVTM and ANQGSEA. Here the CDR3 reads CSVEGQGGGEEYF. The CDR3 DNA reads as TGCAGCGTTGAGGGACAGGGAGGGGGCGAGGAGTACTTC.

The V and J genes are TRBV6-5 and TRBJ2-7, with D perhaps matching TRBD1 (6 bases). Germline-derived CDR1 and CDR2 are MNHEY and SVGAGI. V gave up 4 bases and J gave up 8 bases, with 18 bases separating them. The CDR3 contains 14 residues. CDR3 sequence (DNA): TGTGCCAGCAGTTCCTCGAATCCGGGACACAAGCAGTACTTC. Translated: CASSSSNPGHKQYF.

Turning to this clonotype: This could be a read error, since a much larger clone is one nucleotide away. The chain carries TRBV6-5 and TRBJ2-3, with 7 bases aligning to TRBD1. Germline-derived CDR1 and CDR2 are MNHEY and SVGAGI. The CDR3 is 14 amino acids. The CDR3 region is CASSLRDSTDTHYF. CDR3 nucleotide sequence: TGTGCCAGCAGTTTAAGGGACAGCACAGATACGCATTATTTT.

This clonotype was observed at least ten times. This sequence joins TRBV11-2 and TRBJ1-1, with D unclear. CDR1 SGHAT and CDR2 FQNNGV come from the germline V gene. The V and J ends lost 5 bases and 0 bases respectively, with 7 bases between them. The CDR3 consists of 13 residues. The CDR3 loop is CASSIIMNTEAFF. Written as DNA, the CDR3 is TGTGCCAGCAGCATAATCATGAACACTGAAGCTTTCTTT.

DNA for the CDR3: TGTGCCACCAAGCGGGTCTACAATGAGCAGTTCTTC. This codes for CATKRVYNEQFF. The chain couples TRBV28 to TRBJ2-1, with D possibly being TRBD2 (6 bases). There are 12 residues in the CDR3. Per germline, CDR1 MDHEN and CDR2 SYDVKM. With 10 bases removed from V and 3 bases from J, the gap between germline ends came to 10 bases.

This clonotype was seen a handful of times. The chain joins TRBV12-3 or TRBV12-4 to TRBJ2-7, with a possible D match to TRBD2 (6 bases). The germline V and J ends were trimmed by 3 bases and 4 bases, with 22 bases remaining between them. The CDR3 spans 17 residues. The CDR3, as DNA: TGTGCCAGCAGTTTTAATCCTAGCGAGAGGACCGAATACGAGCAGTACTTC. Amino acids: CASSFNPSERTEYEQYF.

The chain uses TRBV11-1 and TRBJ2-1; 8 bases match TRBD2. The CDR3 is 14 residues long. V lost 8 bases and J lost 8; bases outside the gene matches: 11. The germline V gene encodes CDR1 SGHAT and CDR2 FQDESV (reference sequence). The CDR3 spells CASGYGQAGDEQFF. In nucleotides, the CDR3 is TGTGCCAGCGGCTATGGACAAGCGGGAGATGAGCAGTTCTTC.